This T cell receptor (beta chain) was obtained from a study of blood T cell repertoires in COVID-19. Turning to the study itself: Both acute and convalescent COVID-19 samples were obtained from the United States, Italy and Spain. PBMCs, B-cell-depleted T cells, or T cells were the source of the cDNA or gDNA that made up the material.

The study recruited people aged about 18 to 89 years across around 23 US areas. Grouping used clinical history reported by participants in a survey and questionnaire. Trimming took 5 bases from V and 8 from J, leaving 12 bases between them. The CDR3 is 13 residues long. Only in-frame clones appear in the TCRdb table, and some are missing; sequencing was by immunoSEQ multiplex PCR. The data show more than 250,000 clones, with approximately 89% seen just once and about 5.4% held by the top ten. Sequenced material: PBMCs or T cells enriched from blood (not recorded which). The receptor comes from a woman in her thirties who had recovered from COVID-19. The chain employs TRBV12-3 or TRBV12-4 and TRBJ1-4, with a possible D match to TRBD1 (5 bases). CDR3 bases: TGTGCCAGCAGTCGGGGGGTCGGGGAAAAACTGTTTTTT. This codes for CASSRGVGEKLFF.